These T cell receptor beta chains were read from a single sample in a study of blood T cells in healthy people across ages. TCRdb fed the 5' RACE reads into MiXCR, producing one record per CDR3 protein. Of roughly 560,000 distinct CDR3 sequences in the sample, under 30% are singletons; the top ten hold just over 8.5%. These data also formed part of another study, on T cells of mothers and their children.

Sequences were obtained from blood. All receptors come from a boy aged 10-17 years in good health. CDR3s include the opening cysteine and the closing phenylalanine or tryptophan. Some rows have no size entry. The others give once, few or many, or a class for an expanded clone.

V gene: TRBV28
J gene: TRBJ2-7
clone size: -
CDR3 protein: CASSTTTGHYKQYF

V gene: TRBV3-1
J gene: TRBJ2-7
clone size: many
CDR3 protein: CASSQGLAGGEQYF

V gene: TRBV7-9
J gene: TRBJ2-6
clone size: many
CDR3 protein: CASSLSESGANVLTF

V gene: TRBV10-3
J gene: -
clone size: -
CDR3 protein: CAISDPLVRGPYNEQFF

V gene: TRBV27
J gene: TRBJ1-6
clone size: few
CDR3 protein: CASSLLGGQGDSPLHF

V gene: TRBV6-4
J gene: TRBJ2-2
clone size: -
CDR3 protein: CASSDPGQDTGELFF

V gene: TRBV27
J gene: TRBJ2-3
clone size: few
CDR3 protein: CASSPVLQFLPDTQYF

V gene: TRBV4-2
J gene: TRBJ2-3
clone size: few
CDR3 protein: CASSQPSTDTQYF

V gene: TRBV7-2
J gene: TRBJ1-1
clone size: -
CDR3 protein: CASSLEGRLGNTEAFF

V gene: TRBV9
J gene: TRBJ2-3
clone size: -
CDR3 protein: CASSAHLAGGTDTQYF

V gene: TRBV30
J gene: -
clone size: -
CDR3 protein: CAWSVADSYEQYF

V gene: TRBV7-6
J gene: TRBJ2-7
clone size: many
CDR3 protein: CASSLETGGSYEQYF

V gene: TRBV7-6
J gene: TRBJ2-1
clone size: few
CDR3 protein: CASSLDVDYNEQFF

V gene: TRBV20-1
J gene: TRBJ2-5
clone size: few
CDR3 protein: CSARDVASSMETQYF

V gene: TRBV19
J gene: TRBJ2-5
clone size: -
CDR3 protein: CASSSMSSQETQYF

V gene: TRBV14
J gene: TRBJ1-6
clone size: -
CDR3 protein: CASSARAARDYNSPLHF

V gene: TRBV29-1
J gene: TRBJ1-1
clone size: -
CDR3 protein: CSVEGVLMNTEAFF

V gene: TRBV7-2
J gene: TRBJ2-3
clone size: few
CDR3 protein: CASSLGGGRGKDTQYF

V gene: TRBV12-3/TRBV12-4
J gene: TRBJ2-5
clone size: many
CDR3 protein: CASSLADREETQYF

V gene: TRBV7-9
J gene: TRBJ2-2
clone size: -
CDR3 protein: CASSPFWTPNTGELFF

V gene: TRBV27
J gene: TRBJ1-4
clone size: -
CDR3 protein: CASSLYWAARGEKLFF

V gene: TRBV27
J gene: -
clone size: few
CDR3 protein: CASSLSQGGYKQYF

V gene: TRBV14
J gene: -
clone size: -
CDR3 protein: CASSPYGGLNNEQFF

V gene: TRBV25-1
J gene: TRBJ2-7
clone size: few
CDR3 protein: CASSGPGLAGLLAYEQYF

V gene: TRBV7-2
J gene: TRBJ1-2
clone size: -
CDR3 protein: CASSLDGTVNYGYTF

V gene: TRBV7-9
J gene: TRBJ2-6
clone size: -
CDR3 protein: CASSLDRAYGANVLTF

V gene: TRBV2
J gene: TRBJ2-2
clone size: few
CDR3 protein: CASKNANTGELFF

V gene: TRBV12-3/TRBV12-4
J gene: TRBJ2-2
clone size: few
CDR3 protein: CASSLRGGNTGELFF

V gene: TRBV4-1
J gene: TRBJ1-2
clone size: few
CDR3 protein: CASSQDEQGGYGYTF

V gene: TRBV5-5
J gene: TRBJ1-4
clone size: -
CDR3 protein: CASSPGGGFEKLFF

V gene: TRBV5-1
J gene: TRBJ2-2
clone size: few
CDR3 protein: CASSLYFGTGELFF

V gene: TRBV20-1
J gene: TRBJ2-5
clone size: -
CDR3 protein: CSARDLEVAGVPGETQYF

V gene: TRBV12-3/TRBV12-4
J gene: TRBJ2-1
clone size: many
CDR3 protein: CASSLGVNRDNEQFF

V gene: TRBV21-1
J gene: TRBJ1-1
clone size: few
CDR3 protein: CASSSQRVNTEAFF

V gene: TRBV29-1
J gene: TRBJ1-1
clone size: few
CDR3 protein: CSVRDREGTEAFF

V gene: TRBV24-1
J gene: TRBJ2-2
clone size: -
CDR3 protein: CATSDVGGRTGELFF

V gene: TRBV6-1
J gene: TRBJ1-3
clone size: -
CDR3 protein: CASRNLRPNSGNTIYF